Reported below is one T cell receptor (beta chain). The antigen remains undetermined. Germline V CDR1 and CDR2: MDHEN, SYDVKM. V was clipped by 7 bases and J by 1 base, with 12 bases between them. The CDR3 spans 14 residues. Indicated time point: blood at routine non-recurrence follow-up after resection. This sample stems from a study of spatial heterogeneity in lung cancer. Study in general: Sequencing of follow-up PBMC samples took place when they were available, at a median of approximately 2 years after resection. TCR and UMI combinations that were unique each appeared, on average, more than ten times in raw reads.

MiXCR was run by TCRdb on the 5' RACE reads, yielding one entry per CDR3 protein. Of fewer than 25,000 distinct CDR3 sequences listed, more than 9.5% are singletons. Study-level points and caveats: The appearance of ubiquitous expanded tumor TCRs in blood was greater at resection than follow-up.

The chain joins TRBV28 to TRBJ2-3; D not resolved. This TCR was sampled from a male donor with early-stage non-small cell lung cancer. The material was PBMCs, obtained at follow-up. The CDR3: CASTPGWGTDTQYF. CDR3 sequence (DNA): TGTGCCAGCACCCCAGGCTGGGGCACAGATACGCAGTATTTT.